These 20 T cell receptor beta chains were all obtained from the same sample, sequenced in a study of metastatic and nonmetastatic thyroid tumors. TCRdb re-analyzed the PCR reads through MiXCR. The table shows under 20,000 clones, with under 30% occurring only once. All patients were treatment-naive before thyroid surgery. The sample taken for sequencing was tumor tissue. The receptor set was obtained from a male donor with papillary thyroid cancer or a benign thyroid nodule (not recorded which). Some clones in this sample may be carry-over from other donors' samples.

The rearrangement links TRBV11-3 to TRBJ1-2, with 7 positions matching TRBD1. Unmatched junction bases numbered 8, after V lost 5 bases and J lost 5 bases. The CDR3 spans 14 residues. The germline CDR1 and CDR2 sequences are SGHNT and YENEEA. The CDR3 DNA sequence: TGTGCCAGCAGCGATCCGGGACAGATTTATGGCTACACCTTC. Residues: CASSDPGQIYGYTF.

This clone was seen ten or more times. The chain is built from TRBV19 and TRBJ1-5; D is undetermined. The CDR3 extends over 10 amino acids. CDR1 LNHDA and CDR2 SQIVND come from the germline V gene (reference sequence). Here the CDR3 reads CGGSNQPQHF. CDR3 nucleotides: TGTGGGGGAAGCAATCAGCCCCAGCATTTT.

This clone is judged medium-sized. The CDR3 bases are TGCAGTGCTAGAGATGTGCACAGGGAAGTCTACGAGCAGTACTTC. Amino acids: CSARDVHREVYEQYF. The V gene is TRBV20-1, the J gene TRBJ2-7, with D possibly matching TRBD1 (6 bases). V was clipped by 0 bases and J by 3 bases, with 15 bases between them. Germline CDR1 is DFQATT and CDR2 is SNEGSKA (reference sequence). The CDR3 is 15 amino acids.

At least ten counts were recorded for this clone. The CDR3 reads CASSRLDYTDTQYF. In DNA form, the CDR3 reads TGTGCCAGCAGCCGACTAGATTACACAGATACGCAGTATTTT. The V gene is TRBV7-2, the J gene TRBJ2-3, with a possible D match to TRBD2 (6 bases). The CDR3 consists of 14 residues. The germline gives CDR1 SGHTA, CDR2 FQGNSA. V was cut by 5 bases and J by 2 bases, with 11 bases left in between.

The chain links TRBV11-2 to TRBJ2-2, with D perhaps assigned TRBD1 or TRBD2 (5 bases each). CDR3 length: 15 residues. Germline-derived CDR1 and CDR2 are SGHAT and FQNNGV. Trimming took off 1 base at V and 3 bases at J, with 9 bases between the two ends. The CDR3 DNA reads TGTGCCAGCAGCTTAGGAGGGGATGACACCGGGGAGCTGTTTTTT. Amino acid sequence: CASSLGGDDTGELFF.

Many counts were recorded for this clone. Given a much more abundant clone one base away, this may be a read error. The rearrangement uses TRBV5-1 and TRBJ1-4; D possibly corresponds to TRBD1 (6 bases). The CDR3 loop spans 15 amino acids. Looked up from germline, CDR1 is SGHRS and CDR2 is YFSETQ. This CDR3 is CANTRDTSTNEKLVF. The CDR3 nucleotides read TGCGCCAACACCCGGGACACCTCAACTAATGAAAAACTGGTTTTT.

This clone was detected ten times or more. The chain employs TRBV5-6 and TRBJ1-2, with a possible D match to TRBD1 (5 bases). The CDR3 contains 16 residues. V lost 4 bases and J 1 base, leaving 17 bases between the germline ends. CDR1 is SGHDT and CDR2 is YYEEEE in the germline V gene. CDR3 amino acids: CASSPKHRTLNYGYTF. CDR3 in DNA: TGTGCCAGCAGCCCAAAACACAGGACACTTAACTATGGCTACACCTTC.

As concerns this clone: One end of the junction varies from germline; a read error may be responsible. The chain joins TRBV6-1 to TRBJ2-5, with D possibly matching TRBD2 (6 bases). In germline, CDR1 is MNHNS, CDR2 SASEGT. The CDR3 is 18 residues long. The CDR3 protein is CPSSLLGVVAAPKETKYF. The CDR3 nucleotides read TGTCCCAGCAGTCTCCTGGGGGTGGTAGCGGCACCCAAAGAGACCAAGTACTTC.

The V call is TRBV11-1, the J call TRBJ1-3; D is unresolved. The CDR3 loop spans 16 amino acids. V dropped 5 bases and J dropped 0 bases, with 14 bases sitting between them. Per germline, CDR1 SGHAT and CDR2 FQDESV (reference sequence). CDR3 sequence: CASSPRDPSSGNTIYF. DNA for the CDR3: TGTGCCAGCAGCCCCCGGGATCCGAGCTCTGGAAACACCATATATTTT.

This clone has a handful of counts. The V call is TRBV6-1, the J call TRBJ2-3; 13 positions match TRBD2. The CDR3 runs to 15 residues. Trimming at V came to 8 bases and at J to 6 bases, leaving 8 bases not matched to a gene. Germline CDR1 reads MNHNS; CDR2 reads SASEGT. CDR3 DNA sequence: TGTGCCAGCTCGGGACTAGCGGGAACAGAGGATACGCAGTATTTT. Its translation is CASSGLAGTEDTQYF.

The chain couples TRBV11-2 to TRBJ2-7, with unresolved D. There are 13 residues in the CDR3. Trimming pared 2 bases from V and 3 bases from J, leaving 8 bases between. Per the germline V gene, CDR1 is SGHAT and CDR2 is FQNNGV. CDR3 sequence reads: CASSLKGDYEQYF. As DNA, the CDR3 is TGTGCCAGCAGCTTAAAAGGAGACTACGAGCAGTACTTC.

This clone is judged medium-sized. CDR3 loop: CASSQEGGSSLYNEQFF. CDR3 nucleotide sequence: TGCGCCAGCAGCCAAGAAGGCGGGAGTAGCCTTTACAATGAGCAGTTCTTC. The V gene is TRBV4-1, the J gene TRBJ2-1, with 7 bases fitting TRBD2. J was trimmed by 4 bases and V by 0 bases; bases with no gene match: 9. CDR3 length: 17 amino acids. CDR1 and CDR2 (germline): MGHRA, YSYEKL.

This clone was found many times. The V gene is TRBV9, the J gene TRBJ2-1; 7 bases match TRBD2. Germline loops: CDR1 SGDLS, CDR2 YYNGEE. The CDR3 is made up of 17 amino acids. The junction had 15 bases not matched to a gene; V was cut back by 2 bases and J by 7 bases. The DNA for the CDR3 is TGTGCCAGCAGCGTGGGGAGGGCGGGAAGGAGTGGGAATGAGCAGTTCTTC. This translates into CASSVGRAGRSGNEQFF.

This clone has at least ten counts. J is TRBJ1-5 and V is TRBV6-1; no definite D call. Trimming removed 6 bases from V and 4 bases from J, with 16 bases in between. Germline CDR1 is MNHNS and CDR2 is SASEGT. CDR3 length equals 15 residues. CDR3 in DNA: TGTGCCAGCAGCCCGAGGGCAGCCTATAATCAGCCCCAGCATTTT. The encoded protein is CASSPRAAYNQPQHF.

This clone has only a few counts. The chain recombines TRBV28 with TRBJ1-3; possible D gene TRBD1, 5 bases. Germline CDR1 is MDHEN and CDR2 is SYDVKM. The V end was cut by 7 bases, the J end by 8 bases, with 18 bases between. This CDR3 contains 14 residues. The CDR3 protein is CASTPETVTHTIYF. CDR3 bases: TGTGCCAGCACCCCGGAGACAGTGACGCACACCATATATTTT.

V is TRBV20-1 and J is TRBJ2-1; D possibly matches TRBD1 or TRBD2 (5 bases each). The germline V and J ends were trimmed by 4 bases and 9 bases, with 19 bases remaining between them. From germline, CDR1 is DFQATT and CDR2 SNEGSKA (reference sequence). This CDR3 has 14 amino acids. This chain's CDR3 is CSAMGIGAGGEQFF. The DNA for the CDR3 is TGCAGTGCTATGGGTATAGGGGCAGGAGGTGAGCAGTTCTTC.

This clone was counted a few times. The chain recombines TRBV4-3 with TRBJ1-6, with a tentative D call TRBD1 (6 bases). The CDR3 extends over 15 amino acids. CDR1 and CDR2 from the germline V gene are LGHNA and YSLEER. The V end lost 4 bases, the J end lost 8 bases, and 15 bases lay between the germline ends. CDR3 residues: CASSLWDMVDSPLHF. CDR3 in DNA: TGCGCCAGCAGCCTATGGGACATGGTGGATTCACCCCTCCACTTT.

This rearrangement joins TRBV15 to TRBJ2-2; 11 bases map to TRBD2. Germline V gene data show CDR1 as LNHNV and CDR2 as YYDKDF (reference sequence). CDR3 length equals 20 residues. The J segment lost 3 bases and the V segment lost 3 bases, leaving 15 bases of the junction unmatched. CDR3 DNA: TGTGCCACCAGCAGTCCCCCAAGTAGCGGGAGGGCCAAGTACACCGGGGAGCTGTTTTTT. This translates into CATSSPPSSGRAKYTGELFF.

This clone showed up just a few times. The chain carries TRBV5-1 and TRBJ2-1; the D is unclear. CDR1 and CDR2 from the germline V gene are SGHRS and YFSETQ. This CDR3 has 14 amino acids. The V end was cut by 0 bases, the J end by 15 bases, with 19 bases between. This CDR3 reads CASSLEAANPTRFF. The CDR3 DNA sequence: TGCGCCAGCAGCTTGGAGGCGGCCAACCCTACTCGGTTCTTC.

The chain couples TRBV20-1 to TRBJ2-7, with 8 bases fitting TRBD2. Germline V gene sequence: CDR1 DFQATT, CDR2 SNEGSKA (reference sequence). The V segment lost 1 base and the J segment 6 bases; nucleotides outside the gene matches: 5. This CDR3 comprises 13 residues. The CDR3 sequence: CSARGAGVGEQYF. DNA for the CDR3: TGCAGTGCTAGAGGAGCGGGAGTGGGCGAGCAGTACTTC.